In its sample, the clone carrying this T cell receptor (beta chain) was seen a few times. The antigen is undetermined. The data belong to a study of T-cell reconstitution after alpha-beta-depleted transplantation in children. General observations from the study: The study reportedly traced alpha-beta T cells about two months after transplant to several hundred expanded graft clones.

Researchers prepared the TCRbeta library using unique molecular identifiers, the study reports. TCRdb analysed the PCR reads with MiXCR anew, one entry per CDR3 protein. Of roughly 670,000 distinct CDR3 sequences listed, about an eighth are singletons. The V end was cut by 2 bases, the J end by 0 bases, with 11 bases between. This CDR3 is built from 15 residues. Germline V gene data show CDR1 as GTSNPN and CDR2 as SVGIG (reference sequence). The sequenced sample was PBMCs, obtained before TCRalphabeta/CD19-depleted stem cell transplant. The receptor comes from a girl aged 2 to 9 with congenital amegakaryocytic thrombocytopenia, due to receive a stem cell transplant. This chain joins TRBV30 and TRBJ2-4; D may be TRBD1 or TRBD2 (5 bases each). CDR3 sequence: CAWSWGKGAKNIQYF. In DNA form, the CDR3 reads TGTGCCTGGAGTTGGGGGAAAGGAGCCAAAAACATTCAGTACTTC.